Below are 20 T cell receptor beta chains sequenced from a single sample in a study of T cell responses to AZD1222 COVID-19 vaccine (dated by TCRdb to the early 2020s). Library creation used the immunoSEQ multiplex PCR assay. The table comes from immuneACCESS by way of TCRdb, which keeps in-frame sequences with V and J called. Part of the clones is missing from these tables; in studies checked, under half for an unresolved V gene and the rest for unknown reasons. The sample has tens of thousands of clones on record, approximately 90% of them singletons. The ten largest clones take up approximately 11% of the sample. This specimen's time point label, interpreted: about 28 days (+/-7) after the second vaccine dose. The treatment or condition label here, explained by the study, means: meningococcal conjugate vaccine given as trial control. This specimen consisted of peripheral blood, obtained 28 days after the second dose of the MenACWY control vaccine. These receptors originate from an adult who received the MenACWY meningococcal vaccine as a control.

This chain joins TRBV5-6 and TRBJ1-4; no definite D call. Germline CDR1 SGHDT, CDR2 YYEEEE. CDR3 length equals 13 residues. V lost 4 bases to trimming and J lost 3 bases, with 7 bases between them. The CDR3 loop reads CASSGRANEKLFF. Here the CDR3 DNA reads TGTGCCAGCAGCGGACGGGCTAATGAAAAACTGTTTTTT. The full variable domain, completed using reference TRBV5-6 and TRBJ1-4, is DAGVTQSPTHLIKTRGQQVTLRCSPKSGHDTVSWYQQALGQGPQFIFQYYEEEERQRGNFPDRFSGHQFPNYSSELNVNALLLGDSALYLCASSGRANEKLFFGSGTQLSVL.

The rearrangement joins TRBV3-1 (or the pseudogene TRBV3-2) to TRBJ1-2; D gene uncertain. This CDR3 is 13 amino acids long. Germline loops: CDR1 LGHDT, CDR2 YNNKEL (reference sequence). Trimming pared 4 bases from V and 4 bases from J, leaving 10 bases between. CDR3 DNA: TGTGCCAGCAGCCCCACCGGCGCCTATGGCTACACCTTC. Encoded protein: CASSPTGAYGYTF.

This clone came up once. The J gene is TRBJ2-3, the V gene TRBV27; D may be TRBD1 (6 bases). V was cut by 6 bases and J by 1 base, with 17 bases left in between. CDR3 length: 16 residues. Germline CDR1 is MNHEY and CDR2 is SMNVEV (reference sequence). CDR3 in DNA: TGTGCCAGCAGAGACCTGGGACATGCGGGCACAGATACGCAGTATTTT. Residues: CASRDLGHAGTDTQYF.

This clone was seen only once. The chain employs TRBV28 and TRBJ1-4; the D is unclear. Germline V lookup: CDR1 MDHEN, CDR2 SYDVKM. With 6 bases removed from V and 7 bases from J, the gap between germline ends came to 9 bases. The CDR3 sequence is 12 residues long. DNA of the CDR3: TGTGCCAGCAGCCTTACACTTGAAAAACTGTTTTTT. Residues: CASSLTLEKLFF.

This rearrangement joins TRBV11-1 to TRBJ1-1; D ambiguous. V lost 6 bases to trimming and J lost 9 bases, with 14 bases between them. Germline-derived CDR1 and CDR2 are SGHAT and FQDESV (reference sequence). The CDR3 runs 12 residues. The CDR3 DNA sequence: TGTGCCAGCAGTCCTCAAGAGGAGAAAGCTTTCTTT. Protein sequence: CASSPQEEKAFF.

V and J are TRBV7-2 and TRBJ2-2, with D perhaps matching TRBD2 (6 bases). Trimming left V 3 bases short and J 1 base short, with 6 bases between. Germline CDR1 is SGHTA and CDR2 is FQGNSA. This CDR3 is 14 amino acids long. CDR3 sequence: CASSLEGNTGELFF. Written as DNA, the CDR3 is TGTGCCAGCAGCTTGGAGGGGAACACCGGGGAGCTGTTTTTT.

The gene calls are TRBV5-1 and TRBJ2-5; 7 positions match TRBD2. V lost 6 bases, J lost 2 bases, and 10 bases stayed unmatched. CDR1 and CDR2 from the germline V gene are SGHRS and YFSETQ. This CDR3 contains 15 residues. The CDR3 DNA reads TGCGCCAGCAAGTTTGCTAGCGGAGCTCAAGAGACCCAGTACTTC. It translates to CASKFASGAQETQYF.

The chain employs TRBV3-1 (or the pseudogene TRBV3-2) and TRBJ1-2, with D perhaps TRBD1 (6 bases). V lost 1 base to trimming and J lost 7 bases, with 10 bases between them. From germline, CDR1 is LGHDT and CDR2 YNNKEL (reference sequence). The CDR3 has 13 residues. The CDR3 DNA reads as TGTGCCAGCAGCCAAGTAGGGGGTTTTGGCTACACCTTC. Translated: CASSQVGGFGYTF.

The V call is TRBV19, the J call TRBJ1-4, with 9 bases lining up with TRBD1. The length of the CDR3 is 18 residues. The ends lost 4 bases at V and 3 bases at J; junction bases unmatched: 12. CDR1 is LNHDA and CDR2 is SQIVND in the germline V gene (reference sequence). CDR3 in amino acids: CASSNPNTGGTANEKLFF. The DNA of the CDR3 is TGTGCCAGTAGTAACCCTAACACAGGGGGCACGGCTAATGAAAAACTGTTTTTT.

The chain employs TRBV29-1 and TRBJ1-2; unclear D gene. This CDR3 comprises 12 residues. Germline assignment: CDR1 SQVTM and CDR2 ANQGSEA. Trimming stripped 3 bases from V and 0 bases from J, with 5 bases between. The CDR3 loop reads CSVDTSNYGYTF. In nucleotides, the CDR3 is TGCAGCGTTGATACATCTAACTATGGCTACACCTTC. The whole variable domain, filled in from reference TRBV29-1 and TRBJ1-2, reads SAVISQKPSRDICQRGTSLTIQCQVDSQVTMMFWYRQQPGQSLTLIATANQGSEATYESGFVIDKFPISRPNLTFSTLTVSNMSPEDSSIYLCSVDTSNYGYTFGSGTRLTVV.

The gene calls are TRBV13 and TRBJ1-5; D is uncertain. Per germline, CDR1 PRHDT and CDR2 FYEKMQ (reference sequence). V shed 1 base and J shed 3 bases, with 7 bases lying between them. CDR3 size: 14 residues. CDR3 DNA: TGTGCCAGCAGCTTAGCACAGAACAATCAGCCCCAGCATTTT. This sequence encodes CASSLAQNNQPQHF. The complete variable domain, with remaining parts taken from reference TRBV13 and TRBJ1-5, reads AAGVIQSPRHLIKEKRETATLKCYPIPRHDTVYWYQQGPGQDPQFLISFYEKMQSDKGSIPDRFSAQQFSDYHSELNMSSLELGDSALYFCASSLAQNNQPQHFGDGTRLSIL.

The J gene is TRBJ2-1, the V gene TRBV5-1; 9 nucleotides align to TRBD1. The CDR3 consists of 15 residues. V shed 8 bases and J 6 bases; nucleotides not matched to a gene: 12. Germline V gene data show CDR1 as SGHRS and CDR2 as YFSETQ. The CDR3 nucleotides are TGCGCCAGTGCGGGCGTCGGGACAGGGCTCAATGAGCAGTTCTTC. Residues: CASAGVGTGLNEQFF.

The rearrangement joins TRBV9 to TRBJ1-4; no reliable D call. The germline V gene has CDR1 SGDLS and CDR2 YYNGEE. This CDR3 has 14 amino acids. V lost 0 bases, J lost 8 bases, and 11 bases lay in between. The DNA of the CDR3 is TGTGCCAGCAGCGTAGCGAGCCACGGGGAAAAACTGTTTTTT. Translating it yields CASSVASHGEKLFF.

This clone has a handful of counts. This chain links TRBV5-4 with TRBJ2-5; TRBD2 matches at 7 bases. Germline V gene data show CDR1 as SGHNT and CDR2 as YYREEE (reference sequence). V lost 0 bases, J lost 1 base, and 0 bases stayed unmatched. The CDR3 totals 14 residues. The CDR3 sequence is CASSLGLAQETQYF. The CDR3 DNA reads TGTGCCAGCAGCTTGGGACTAGCCCAAGAGACCCAGTACTTC.

J is TRBJ2-5 and V is TRBV18; weak D call: TRBD2 (7 bases). The CDR3 has 14 residues. Trimming took off 2 bases at V and 5 bases at J, with 12 bases between the two ends. Germline V gene lookup returns CDR1 KGHSH and CDR2 LQKENI. The CDR3 nucleotides are TGTGCCAGCTCACCAGAACAGGGAGGGGAGACCCAGTACTTC. It codes for CASSPEQGGETQYF.

This clone turned up a few times. The rearrangement joins TRBV4-3 to TRBJ2-3; D remains ambiguous. The V end was cut by 4 bases, the J end by 2 bases, with 16 bases between. There are 16 residues in the CDR3. From germline, CDR1 is LGHNA and CDR2 YSLEER. CDR3 nucleotides: TGCGCCAGCAGCCCATCCTGGGGTGGATACACAGATACGCAGTATTTT. This codes for CASSPSWGGYTDTQYF.

This clone was seen more than once but under ten times. J is TRBJ1-1 and V is TRBV30; unclear D gene. Germline V gives CDR1 GTSNPN, CDR2 SVGIG (reference sequence). V was cut by 2 bases and J by 1 base, with 11 bases left in between. The CDR3 length is 14 residues. CDR3 DNA: TGTGCCTGGAGTACACACACGACGAACACTGAAGCTTTCTTT. It translates to CAWSTHTTNTEAFF.

J is TRBJ1-1 and V is TRBV12-3 or TRBV12-4; D is ambiguous. With 3 bases removed from V and 11 bases from J, the gap between germline ends came to 10 bases. CDR3 length: 11 residues. This CDR3 reads CASSLAKLAFF. The DNA of the CDR3 is TGTGCCAGCAGTTTGGCTAAATTGGCTTTCTTT.

The rearrangement links TRBV5-4 to TRBJ1-1; 7 nucleotides align to TRBD1. The V and J ends lost 2 bases and 8 bases, in that order; junction bases with no gene match: 15. Germline V gives CDR1 SGHNT, CDR2 YYREEE (reference sequence). CDR3 length equals 16 residues. Here the CDR3 reads CASSLPGQQRTSEAFF. The CDR3, as DNA: TGTGCCAGCAGCTTACCGGGACAGCAAAGGACGTCGGAAGCTTTCTTT. The full variable domain, with the rest looked up from reference TRBV5-4 and TRBJ1-1, is ETGVTQSPTHLIKTRGQQVTLRCSSQSGHNTVSWYQQALGQGPQFIFQYYREEENGRGNFPPRFSGLQFPNYSSELNVNALELDDSALYLCASSLPGQQRTSEAFFGQGTRLTVV.

This sequence joins TRBV28 and TRBJ1-5; D is uncertain. The CDR3 is 15 residues long. Germline CDR1 reads MDHEN; CDR2 reads SYDVKM. V lost 2 bases, J lost 9 bases, and 17 bases lay in between. The CDR3 spells CASSLRALNSGPQHF. The CDR3, as DNA: TGTGCCAGCAGTTTAAGGGCCCTCAACTCCGGGCCCCAGCATTTT.